Presented here are 9 T cell receptor beta chains from one specimen sequenced in a study of PD-1 blockade in mismatch repair-deficient tumors. Sequencing was performed with immunoSEQ multiplex PCR; in TCRdb, only in-frame clones are kept and a portion is missing. The profile shows roughly 70,000 clones, more than 75% of them singletons. The specimen was peripheral blood, collected 2 weeks after starting pembrolizumab. These receptors came from an adult with mismatch repair-deficient cancer.

The chain uses TRBV6-5 and TRBJ1-2, with D unclear. CDR3 length: 15 residues. CDR1 and CDR2 (germline): MNHEY, SVGAGI. V lost 10 bases and J lost 4, with 22 bases in between. The CDR3 nucleotides are TGTGCCACCGGCGAAGGGCAAGGTGGGAGCTATGGCTACACCTTC. It encodes CATGEGQGGSYGYTF.

The chain employs TRBV5-1 and TRBJ2-7; D gene unclear. This CDR3 spans 12 amino acids. Germline assignment: CDR1 SGHRS and CDR2 YFSETQ. Trimming pared 3 bases from V and 3 bases from J, leaving 7 bases between. The CDR3 loop is CASSSNSYEQYF. The CDR3 bases are TGCGCCAGCAGCTCAAACAGCTACGAGCAGTACTTC.

Remarks on this clone: The sample holds other DNA sequences that translate to the same CDR3. V usage is TRBV7-9 and J usage is TRBJ2-3; 9 positions agree with TRBD2. V was pared by 3 bases and J by 0 bases, with 1 base of the junction left unmatched. CDR3 length: 15 amino acids. CDR1 is SEHNR and CDR2 is FQNEAQ in the germline V gene (reference sequence). The CDR3: CASSLTSGSTDTQYF. DNA of the CDR3: TGTGCCAGCAGCTTGACTAGCGGTAGCACAGATACGCAGTATTTT.

This chain joins TRBV11-2 and TRBJ1-2; D call uncertain. The CDR3 spans 14 residues. Per the germline V gene, CDR1 is SGHAT and CDR2 is FQNNGV. V lost 0 bases and J 11 bases, leaving 16 bases between the germline ends. This CDR3 is CASSLEVLGSGYTF. The CDR3 DNA reads TGTGCCAGCAGCTTAGAGGTCCTTGGGTCCGGGTACACCTTC.

The chain links TRBV27 to TRBJ1-2; TRBD1 might be the D (5 bases). The CDR3 consists of 14 residues. The ends were cut back, 6 bases at V and 8 bases at J, with 19 bases in the middle. Germline V gives CDR1 MNHEY, CDR2 SMNVEV (reference sequence). In nucleotides, the CDR3 is TGTGCCAGCAGACAGCGGTCAGGGCTGGACGGCTACACCTTC. It yields the protein CASRQRSGLDGYTF.

The chain is built from TRBV6-5 and TRBJ2-7; 7 bases map to TRBD1. V lost 0 bases to trimming and J lost 5 bases; unmatched junction nucleotides: 7. Germline CDR1 is MNHEY and CDR2 is SVGAGI. This CDR3 comprises 15 residues. CDR3 coding DNA: TGTGCCAGCAGTTACTCTCCAAGACAGGGAAACGAGCAGTACTTC. Protein: CASSYSPRQGNEQYF.

Written as DNA, the CDR3 is TGTGCCAGCAGTGCTGGGGTAAGCAATCAGCCCCAGCATTTT. Translation gives CASSAGVSNQPQHF. V is TRBV6-1 and J is TRBJ1-5; unclear D gene. Germline-derived CDR1 and CDR2 are MNHNS and SASEGT. V lost 4 bases to trimming and J lost 1 base, with 8 bases between them. The length of the CDR3 is 14 residues.

About this clone itself: The DNA is omitted, as the CDR3 cannot be located on it reliably, and the CDR3 follows TCRdb's listing. The chain employs TRBV7-2 and TRBJ2-3; TRBD2, the table's D call, was not compared with the DNA. The CDR3 is 19 amino acids long, termini counted. Germline V CDR1 and CDR2: SGHTA, FQGNSA. This CDR3 reads CASSFGPGLAGAGTDTQYF.

CDR3 amino acids: CASSPGTEGTQYF. CDR3 coding DNA: TGTGCCAGCAGCCCCGGGACGGAGGGAACCCAGTACTTC. The chain has TRBV7-2 and TRBJ2-5, with D perhaps TRBD2 (6 bases). V lost 5 bases, J lost 8 bases, and 15 bases lay in between. Looked up from germline, CDR1 is SGHTA and CDR2 is FQGNSA. This CDR3 region has 13 residues.